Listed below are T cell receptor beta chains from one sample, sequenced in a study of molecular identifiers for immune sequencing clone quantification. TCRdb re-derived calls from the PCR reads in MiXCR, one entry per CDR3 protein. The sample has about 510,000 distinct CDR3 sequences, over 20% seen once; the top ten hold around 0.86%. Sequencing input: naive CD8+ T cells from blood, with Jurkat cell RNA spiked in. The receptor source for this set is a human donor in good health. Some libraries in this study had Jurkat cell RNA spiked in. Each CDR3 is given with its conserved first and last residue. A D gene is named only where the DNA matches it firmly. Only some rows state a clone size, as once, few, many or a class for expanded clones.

CASSQDLEDGYTF | TGCGCCAGCAGCCAAGATCTTGAAGATGGCTACACCTTC | TRBV4-3 | 13 | TRBJ1-2 | few | NA
CASSPTGPAVSGNTIYF | TGTGCCAGCAGCCCCACAGGACCGGCGGTCTCTGGAAACACCATATATTTT | TRBV12-3/TRBV12-4 | 17 | TRBJ1-3 | NA | NA
CASSVDSNKNTEAFF | TGTGCCAGCAGCGTCGACAGCAATAAAAACACTGAAGCTTTCTTT | TRBV9 | 15 | TRBJ1-1 | NA | NA
CASTSLRGRGNTEALF | TGTGCCAGCACCTCGCTGAGGGGGCGAGGGAACACTGAAGCTCTCTTT | TRBV7-6 | 16 | TRBJ1-1 | once | TRBD1
CAWSVPGTGHYEQYF | TGTGCCTGGAGTGTTCCCGGGACAGGTCACTACGAGCAGTACTTC | TRBV30 | 15 | TRBJ2-7 | NA | TRBD1
CSAQSYGATNEKLFF | TGCAGCGCCCAATCGTATGGGGCAACTAATGAAAAACTGTTTTTT | TRBV29-1 | 15 | TRBJ1-4 | many | NA
CASSQETGVMIDEQFF | TGCGCCAGCAGCCAAGAGACAGGGGTGATGATCGATGAGCAGTTCTTC | TRBV4-1 | 16 | TRBJ2-1 | many | TRBD1
CASSATRGYTF | TGTGCCAGCAGCGCAACGCGTGGCTACACCTTT | TRBV9 | 11 | TRBJ1-2 | NA | NA
CARSARLNQPQHF | TGTGCCCGCAGTGCCAGGCTGAACCAGCCCCAGCATTTT | TRBV12-3/TRBV12-4 | 13 | TRBJ1-5 | NA | NA
CASSPASGGLSSYEQYF | TGTGCCAGTAGCCCCGCCTCGGGGGGCCTGTCCTCCTACGAGCAGTACTTC | TRBV19 | 17 | TRBJ2-7 | NA | NA
CASSLILPSGSYEQYF | TGTGCCAGCAGTTTAATCTTACCTAGCGGGAGCTACGAGCAGTACTTC | TRBV27 | 16 | TRBJ2-7 | few | TRBD2
CASSLPAGGGEQYF | TGTGCCAGCAGCTTACCCGCAGGTGGGGGTGAGCAGTACTTC | TRBV7-9 | 14 | TRBJ2-7 | NA | NA
CSARDLAGARADTQYF | TGCAGTGCTAGAGATTTGGCGGGGGCGAGGGCGGATACGCAGTATTTT | TRBV20-1 | 16 | TRBJ2-3 | many | NA
CASSQDSPAGSSSYEQYF | TGCGCCAGCAGCCAAGATTCTCCCGCAGGGAGTAGCTCCTACGAGCAGTACTTC | TRBV4-3 | 18 | TRBJ2-7 | many | NA
CASSPDRGPGQPQHF | TGTGCCAGCAGCCCGGACAGGGGGCCGGGTCAGCCCCAGCATTTT | TRBV9 | 15 | TRBJ1-5 | many | TRBD1
CASYRLAGPSSYNEQFF | TGTGCCAGCTACCGACTAGCGGGTCCGAGCTCCTACAATGAGCAGTTCTTC | TRBV6-1 | 17 | TRBJ2-1 | NA | TRBD2
CASSLVGRSVDEQSF | TGTGCCAGCAGCTTAGTCGGGAGGAGTGTCGATGAGCAGTCCTTC | TRBV11-2 | 15 | TRBJ2-1 | NA | TRBD2
CASSQTVLIQPQHF | TGTGCCAGCAGCCAAACGGTTCTAATCCAGCCCCAGCATTTT | TRBV4-2 | 14 | TRBJ1-5 | many | NA
CAWSSRQGALFEQYF | TGTGCCTGGAGTTCCCGACAGGGGGCGCTTTTTGAGCAGTACTTC | TRBV30 | 15 | TRBJ2-7 | many | TRBD1
CASSLGDAYEQYF | TGTGCCAGCAGCTTAGGTGACGCCTACGAGCAGTACTTC | TRBV7-6 | 13 | TRBJ2-7 | many | NA
CASSWTSGGITDTQHF | TGTGCCAGCAGTTGGACTAGCGGGGGAATCACAGATACGCAGCATTTT | TRBV2 | 16 | TRBJ1-5 | few | NA
CASIPGWGRINEKLFF | TGTGCCAGCATTCCCGGTTGGGGGCGGATTAATGAAAAACTGTTTTTT | TRBV2 | 16 | TRBJ1-4 | many | NA
CASSLLAWGHEQFF | TGCGCCAGCAGCTTATTAGCGTGGGGGCATGAGCAGTTCTTC | TRBV5-1 | 14 | TRBJ2-1 | NA | NA
CASSWRSSYNEQFF | TGTGCCAGCAGTTGGCGAAGCTCCTACAATGAGCAGTTCTTC | TRBV25-1 | 14 | TRBJ2-1 | NA | NA
CAWKRGVDVVPGSLYGYTF | TGTGCCTGGAAAAGGGGGGTGGATGTCGTCCCAGGGTCCCTCTATGGCTACACCTTC | TRBV30 | 19 | TRBJ1-2 | NA | NA
CASSSTGWSVNTEAFF | TGTGCCAGCAGCTCTACAGGGTGGTCTGTGAACACTGAAGCTTTCTTT | TRBV7-9 | 16 | TRBJ1-1 | NA | NA
CATGQMPSSPLHF | TGTGCCACGGGACAGATGCCGTCTTCACCCCTCCACTTT | TRBV19 | 13 | TRBJ1-6 | few | TRBD1
CASFGSPVETQYF | TGTGCCTCTTTCGGATCCCCGGTGGAGACCCAGTACTTC | TRBV7-8 | 13 | TRBJ2-5 | many | NA
CASSEIRAYEQYF | TGTGCCAGCAGCGAGATCAGGGCCTACGAGCAGTACTTC | TRBV27 | 13 | TRBJ2-7 | NA | NA
CASTAPPTGARPGELFF | TGTGCCAGCACCGCTCCACCGACAGGGGCGCGACCCGGGGAGCTGTTTTTT | TRBV21-1 | 17 | TRBJ2-2 | NA | NA
CASSLADKETQYF | TGTGCCAGCAGCTTAGCGGATAAAGAGACCCAGTACTTC | TRBV7-9 | 13 | TRBJ2-5 | few | NA
CSVGAVGQPQHF | TGCAGCGTGGGGGCCGTCGGCCAGCCCCAGCATTTT | TRBV29-1 | 12 | TRBJ1-5 | many | NA